These T cell receptor beta chains were read from a single sample in a study of radiation and T cells in renal cell carcinoma. The data were produced by immunoSEQ multiplex PCR, yet TCRdb's version contains in-frame clones alone and is incomplete. The sample consists of 100,000 to 150,000 clones, roughly four fifths of them appearing once. Sequenced material: blood, taken from a patient whose treatment included radiotherapy and nephrectomy. All receptors come from a woman aged 55-70 years with renal cell carcinoma. CDR3s include the opening cysteine and the closing phenylalanine or tryptophan. Fields, in order: CDR3 protein, CDR3 DNA, clone size, V gene, D gene, J gene. D genes are given only for firm matches. Rows may omit the clone size; those that give it use once, few, many or a size class.

CSVGTGGISYNEQFF,TGCAGCGTTGGGACAGGGGGGATATCCTACAATGAGCAGTTCTTC,-,TRBV29-1,TRBD1,TRBJ2-1
CAWSAGGRAFF,TGTGCCTGGAGTGCCGGAGGGCGAGCTTTCTTT,-,TRBV30,-,TRBJ1-1
CASSINPGQGSGTNEKLFF,TGTGCCAGCAGCATCAACCCGGGACAGGGCTCGGGGACTAATGAAAAACTGTTTTTT,-,TRBV7-2,TRBD1,TRBJ1-4
CAISVGSDSPLHF,TGTGCCATCAGTGTAGGGAGCGATTCACCCCTCCACTTT,few,TRBV10-3,-,TRBJ1-6
CASSSQGLALFQYF,TGTGCCAGCAGCTCCCAGGGACTAGCTCTGTTCCAGTACTTC,-,TRBV5-6,TRBD2,TRBJ2-5
CASSSLGDTQYF,TGTGCCAGCAGCTCCCTAGGAGATACGCAGTATTTT,-,TRBV5-6,-,TRBJ2-3
CASSLRIPQYF,TGTGCCAGCAGTTTGAGAATCCCCCAGTACTTC,once,TRBV28,-,TRBJ2-5
CASSPPGGSGNSGNTIYF,TGTGCCAGCTCACCTCCCGGAGGGAGCGGGAACTCTGGAAACACCATATATTTT,-,TRBV18,-,TRBJ1-3
CASSSGTSGNEQFF,TGTGCCAGCAGCTCCGGGACTAGCGGTAATGAGCAGTTCTTC,-,TRBV11-3,TRBD2,TRBJ2-1
CATSIQGGGYEQYF,TGTGCCACCAGCATCCAAGGGGGCGGATACGAGCAGTACTTC,-,TRBV15,TRBD1,TRBJ2-7
CSVRTGALWYEQYF,TGCAGCGTCCGGACTGGGGCCCTGTGGTACGAGCAGTACTTC,-,TRBV29-1,-,TRBJ2-7
CATSRDPRDSGAFF,TGTGCCACCAGCAGAGATCCTAGGGACAGTGGGGCTTTCTTT,-,TRBV15,TRBD1,TRBJ1-1
CASEGGSNQPQHF,TGTGCCAGCGAGGGCGGTAGCAATCAGCCCCAGCATTTT,-,TRBV2,-,TRBJ1-5
CASSPYTEKLFF,TGCGCCAGCAGCCCCTACACTGAAAAACTGTTTTTT,-,TRBV4-1,-,TRBJ1-4
CASSLYRGTEAFF,TGTGCCAGCAGTTTATACAGGGGGACTGAAGCTTTCTTT,-,TRBV6-5,TRBD1,TRBJ1-1
CASSVEAGQPYEQYF,TGTGCCAGCAGCGTAGAAGCTGGACAACCCTACGAGCAGTACTTC,-,TRBV9,-,TRBJ2-7
CASSGAGGYEKLFF,TGTGCCAGCAGTGGTGCAGGGGGATATGAAAAACTGTTTTTT,-,TRBV2,TRBD1,TRBJ1-4
CASSLSGTGKGIQYF,TGTGCCAGCAGTTTATCGGGGACAGGGAAAGGCATTCAGTACTTC,-,TRBV28,TRBD1,TRBJ2-4
CASSLWTGGNGELFF,TGTGCCAGCAGTTTATGGACAGGGGGCAATGGGGAGCTGTTTTTT,-,TRBV7-2,TRBD1,TRBJ2-2
CASRNRGHGYTF,TGTGCCAGTAGGAACAGGGGGCATGGCTACACCTTC,-,TRBV19,TRBD1,TRBJ1-2
CSAKQSHEQYF,TGCAGTGCCAAGCAGTCTCACGAGCAGTACTTC,once,TRBV20-1,-,TRBJ2-7
CASSSGFKETQYF,TGCGCCAGCAGCTCAGGTTTTAAGGAGACCCAGTACTTC,-,TRBV5-1,-,TRBJ2-5
CASSLGVNSYEQYF,TGCGCCAGCAGCTTGGGGGTCAACTCCTACGAGCAGTACTTC,few,TRBV5-1,-,TRBJ2-7
CASSLSGGNQDTQYF,TGTGCCAGCAGCTTGAGCGGGGGGAACCAAGATACGCAGTATTTT,-,TRBV5-4,TRBD2,TRBJ2-3
CASSLGRGTTEAFF,TGTGCCAGCAGTTTAGGGAGGGGGACCACTGAAGCTTTCTTT,-,TRBV28,-,TRBJ1-1
CASSSGRDGKNIQYF,TGTGCCAGCAGCTCCGGCCGGGACGGGAAAAACATTCAGTACTTC,-,TRBV5-4,-,TRBJ2-4
CASKFTGAHKPQETQYF,TGTGCCAGCAAATTCACAGGGGCTCACAAACCCCAAGAGACCCAGTACTTC,-,TRBV28,TRBD1,TRBJ2-5
CASRPVPTNGYTF,TGTGCCAGCAGACCCGTCCCAACAAATGGCTACACCTTC,-,TRBV28,-,TRBJ1-2
CASSLGGRSSTDTQYF,TGCGCCAGCAGCTTGGGCGGGAGATCTAGCACAGATACGCAGTATTTT,few,TRBV5-1,TRBD2,TRBJ2-3
CASSQDLRDAEEQYF,TGTGCCAGCAGCCAAGATCTGCGGGACGCCGAGGAGCAGTACTTC,-,TRBV4-2,-,TRBJ2-7
CASSLTSDSSTDTQYF,TGTGCTAGCAGCCTAACTAGCGATTCTAGCACAGATACGCAGTATTTT,-,TRBV7-7,TRBD2,TRBJ2-3
CASSQGPRGGYGYTF,TGCGCCAGCAGCCAAGGCCCGAGGGGTGGCTATGGCTACACCTTC,-,TRBV4-3,-,TRBJ1-2
CASTTTRELFF,TGTGCCAGTACTACCACCAGGGAGCTGTTTTTT,few,TRBV19,-,TRBJ2-2
CASSLIYSGSQETQYF,TGCGCCAGCAGCTTGATCTACTCCGGGTCCCAAGAGACCCAGTACTTC,-,TRBV5-1,-,TRBJ2-5
CASSLQVGNTGELFF,TGTGCCAGCAGCTTACAGGTCGGGAACACCGGGGAGCTGTTTTTT,-,TRBV5-4,-,TRBJ2-2
CASSLSAIYGYTF,TGTGCCAGCAGTTTATCGGCAATCTATGGCTACACCTTC,-,TRBV28,-,TRBJ1-2
CASSIQRGSTDTQYF,TGTGCCAGTAGTATACAGCGGGGGAGCACAGATACGCAGTATTTT,once,TRBV19,TRBD2,TRBJ2-3
CASSGGGWSTDTQYF,TGTGCCAGCAGTGGGGGCGGGTGGAGCACAGATACGCAGTATTTT,-,TRBV2,-,TRBJ2-3
CASSQDQDTQYF,TGCGCCAGCAGCCAAGACCAAGATACGCAGTATTTT,-,TRBV4-1,-,TRBJ2-3
CASSLTNSPLHF,TGTGCCAGCAGTTTGACCAATTCACCCCTCCACTTT,-,TRBV27,-,TRBJ1-6
CASNDGATNEKLFF,TGTGCCAGCAATGACGGTGCAACTAATGAAAAACTGTTTTTT,-,TRBV6-5,-,TRBJ1-4
CASTLGGPAAGTYEQYF,TGTGCCAGCACCCTCGGCGGACCGGCAGCCGGAACCTACGAGCAGTACTTC,-,TRBV28,-,TRBJ2-7
CASSLGVTGNTDTQYF,TGCGCCAGCAGCTTGGGTGTCACAGGGAACACAGATACGCAGTATTTT,-,TRBV5-1,-,TRBJ2-3
CASSGQGAGETQYF,TGTGCCAGCAGCGGGCAGGGGGCGGGGGAGACCCAGTACTTC,-,TRBV6-5,TRBD1,TRBJ2-5
CATGPGDGTEAFF,TGTGCGACCGGGCCGGGGGATGGAACTGAAGCTTTCTTT,few,TRBV7-7,-,TRBJ1-1
CASRLGPVWGRWVGTYEQYF,TGTGCCAGCAGACTTGGGCCCGTTTGGGGACGATGGGTCGGGACCTACGAGCAGTACTTC,-,TRBV2,-,TRBJ2-7
CASSQDRRLYNSNQPQHF,TGCGCCAGCAGCCAAGACCGCCGTCTATACAACAGCAATCAGCCCCAGCATTTT,-,TRBV4-1,-,TRBJ1-5
CASSSSDYEQYF,TGTGCCAGCAGCTCCTCCGACTACGAGCAGTACTTC,-,TRBV5-4,-,TRBJ2-7
CASSVPGHEKLFF,TGTGCCAGTAGTGTACCGGGCCATGAAAAACTGTTTTTT,-,TRBV19,-,TRBJ1-4
CASRSGQGVPQETQYF,TGTGCCAGCAGGTCGGGACAGGGTGTCCCCCAAGAGACCCAGTACTTC,-,TRBV27,TRBD1,TRBJ2-5
CASTSRQGAFDGELFF,TGTGCCAGTACTTCACGACAGGGGGCGTTTGACGGGGAGCTGTTTTTT,-,TRBV19,TRBD1,TRBJ2-2
CASSDRQGGNTEAFF,TGTGCCAGCAGCGACAGACAGGGAGGGAACACTGAAGCTTTCTTT,-,TRBV7-6,TRBD1,TRBJ1-1
CSVSTGKSSYNEQFF,TGCAGCGTTTCCACTGGGAAGAGCTCCTACAATGAGCAGTTCTTC,-,TRBV29-1,-,TRBJ2-1
CAWSGVGTVNTEAFF,TGTGCCTGGAGTGGGGTCGGGACGGTGAACACTGAAGCTTTCTTT,-,TRBV30,-,TRBJ1-1